This T cell receptor (beta chain) was recovered during a study of CD8 T cells in ankylosing spondylitis. Whole-study findings and limits: The clones that were linked to disease were reported to be significantly enriched in matched synovial fluid samples from ankylosing spondylitis patients. A TCR beta motif of under 10 highly homologous variants appeared characteristic of ankylosing spondylitis blood. There were earlier reports of some motif variants in reactive arthritis synovial fluid and blood. Disease-linked clones were found to be CD8+ and relatively rare in peripheral blood.

Germline V gene sequence: CDR1 SQVTM, CDR2 ANQGSEA. This CDR3 is built from 11 residues. J gave up 14 bases and V 5 bases, and 8 bases lay outside the gene matches. This clonotype occurred many times. Its matching antigen is unknown. Quantitative barcoded 5'-RACE was used to prepare TCR beta libraries. TCRdb re-called the 5' RACE reads with MiXCR, one entry per CDR3 protein. Among fewer than 550,000 distinct CDR3 sequences listed, about 5.4% were seen once. This TCR derives from a male donor with ankylosing spondylitis. What was sequenced was blood, either unsorted or a sorted T cell fraction (not recorded which). The chain has TRBV29-1 and TRBJ2-3, with TRBD2 matching over 9 bases. The CDR3 spells CSVRLAGSRYF. The DNA for the CDR3 is TGCAGCGTTCGGCTAGCGGGATCTCGGTATTTT.